A selection of T cell receptor beta chains follows, all from one sample in a study of T cells in Graves' hyperthyroidism and ophthalmopathy. Each CDR3 protein is one row after TCRdb ran MiXCR on the multiplex PCR reads. In the table there are around 690,000 distinct CDR3 sequences, 17% of which are singletons. Sequencing was carried out using blood. Every receptor here comes from a middle-aged man with Graves' hyperthyroidism. The CDR3 runs from the conserved cysteine through the conserved F or W. Each record gives: J gene, D gene, V gene, clone size, CDR3 DNA, CDR3 protein. A D gene is named only where the DNA matches it firmly. The size entry is marked missing in some rows and otherwise reads once, few, many or a size class.

>TRBJ2-3|TRBD2|TRBV5-1|many
TGCGCCAGCAGCTTGGCGGGACTAGCGGGTACAGATACGCAGTATTTT
CASSLAGLAGTDTQYF
>TRBJ1-5|TRBD1|TRBV28|many
TGTGCCAGCAGTTGGAGACAGGGAAGCAATCAGCCCCAGCATTTT
CASSWRQGSNQPQHF
>TRBJ2-1|TRBD1|TRBV7-6|-
TGTGCCAGCAGCTTAGAGGCGACAGGGGGCTACAATGAGCAGTTCTTC
CASSLEATGGYNEQFF
>TRBJ2-1|TRBD2|TRBV5-4|-
TGTGCCAGCAGGGGGGGACTAGCGGGAGTTGGTGAGCAGTTCTTC
CASRGGLAGVGEQFF
>TRBJ2-1|-|TRBV4-1|few
TGCGCCAGCAGCCAAGATCAGAATGGGAAGCAGTTCTTC
CASSQDQNGKQFF
>TRBJ1-2|-|TRBV9|many
TGTGCCAGCAGCGCCCGGACCAGGGGAAACTATGGCTACACCTTC
CASSARTRGNYGYTF
>TRBJ2-3|TRBD2|TRBV28|-
TGTGCCAGCAGTTTATCGACCAGCGGGAGGGGCACAGATACGCGGTATTTT
CASSLSTSGRGTDTRYF
>TRBJ2-5|TRBD1|TRBV7-6|many
TGTGCCAGCAGCTTAAGACAGGGGGCAGGAAAGACCCAGTACTTC
CASSLRQGAGKTQYF
>TRBJ2-1|-|TRBV28|many
TGTGCCAGCAGCACCAATAGCGGAAATGAGCAGTTCTTC
CASSTNSGNEQFF
>TRBJ2-5|TRBD1|TRBV5-1|-
TGCGCCAGCAGCTCCGGACAGGGGGCGCATGGAGAGACCCAGTACTTC
CASSSGQGAHGETQYF
>TRBJ2-3|-|TRBV20-1|-
TGCAGTGCTAGGGCCGGTAAAGATACGCAGTATTTT
CSARAGKDTQYF
>TRBJ2-7|TRBD2|TRBV28|many
TGTGCCAGCAGTTCAGTCTCTAGCGGAGTTTACGAGCAGTACTTC
CASSSVSSGVYEQYF
>TRBJ2-6|-|TRBV24-1|few
TGTGCCACCAGTGATCCGAACTCTGGGGCCAACGTCCTGACTTTC
CATSDPNSGANVLTF
>TRBJ2-7|-|TRBV7-9|many
TGTGCCAGCAGCTTAGTGGGCAGACCCGACGAGCAGTACTTC
CASSLVGRPDEQYF
>TRBJ2-1|-|TRBV6-2/TRBV6-3|-
TGTGCCAGCCTGGCTTTCCGAGTCAGCTCCTACAATGAGCAGTTCTTC
CASLAFRVSSYNEQFF
>TRBJ1-2|TRBD1|TRBV27|many
TGTGCCAGCAGTTTAACCAGGACAGGGGACTATGGCTACACCTTC
CASSLTRTGDYGYTF
>TRBJ2-6|-|TRBV7-9|-
TGTGCCAGCAGCTCAGGGAAATCTGGGGCCAACGTCCTGACTTTC
CASSSGKSGANVLTF
>TRBJ2-3|-|TRBV19|-
TGTGCCAGTACGTTTTCAGGCACAGATACGCAGTATTTT
CASTFSGTDTQYF
>TRBJ1-2|-|TRBV2|many
TGTGCCACTCCACAGGATCCATCTGGCTACACCTTC
CATPQDPSGYTF
>TRBJ1-1|TRBD1|TRBV10-3|many
TGTGCCATCAGTGATTTCTGGACAGGGGGCACTGAAGCTTTCTTT
CAISDFWTGGTEAFF
>TRBJ2-1|-|TRBV27|many
TGTGCCAGCAGTTCCCTTCGGCAGCGACAGTTCTTC
CASSSLRQRQFF
>TRBJ1-5|-|TRBV10-3|-
TGTGCCATCAGAGGGGGGACCGATCAGCCCCAGCATTTT
CAIRGGTDQPQHF
>TRBJ2-7|TRBD1|TRBV11-2|many
TGTGCCAGCAGCTGGGACAGCTACGAGCAGTACTTC
CASSWDSYEQYF
>TRBJ2-3|-|TRBV28|many
TGTGCCAGCAGTCAGACGGACCTAGGGACCACAGATACGCAGTATTTT
CASSQTDLGTTDTQYF
>TRBJ1-2|-|TRBV30|few
TGTGCCTGGAGACGACCAGGGGTTACTAACTATGGCTACACCTTC
CAWRRPGVTNYGYTF
>TRBJ2-1|TRBD2|TRBV28|many
TGTGCCAGCAGAACGGGGGCAGCGGGGGGATTCTCCTACAATGAGCAGTTCTTC
CASRTGAAGGFSYNEQFF
>TRBJ1-5|TRBD1|TRBV20-1|-
TGCAGTGCAACAACCGGGACAGGGGGGAATCAGCCCCAGCATTTT
CSATTGTGGNQPQHF
>TRBJ2-3|TRBD2|TRBV5-1|few
TGCGCCAGCAGCTTGGCTCTAGCGGGAGTTACAGATACGCAGTATTTT
CASSLALAGVTDTQYF
>TRBJ2-3|TRBD2|TRBV7-8|few
TGTGCCAGCAGGACAACCAGACTAGCGGCCACAGATACGCAGTATTTT
CASRTTRLAATDTQYF
>TRBJ2-7|TRBD2|TRBV4-3|-
TGCGCCAGCAGCCAAGATGGAATAGCGGGAGATCTCTACGAGCAGTACTTC
CASSQDGIAGDLYEQYF
>TRBJ1-5|-|TRBV28|few
TGTGCCAGCAGTCCCGCAGGGCATCGCAATCAGCCCCAGCATTTT
CASSPAGHRNQPQHF
>TRBJ2-3|-|TRBV6-1|many
TGTGCCAGCAGCCGGGCCCGACGTACTAGCACAGATACGCAGTATTTT
CASSRARRTSTDTQYF
>TRBJ2-3|-|TRBV7-9|few
TGTGCCAGCAGCTTAGGCTGGTTAGCGACTACAGATACGCAGTATTTT
CASSLGWLATTDTQYF
>TRBJ1-1|-|TRBV7-2|few
TGTGCCAGCAGCCCAACCTACGGGGGCACTGAAGCTTTCTTT
CASSPTYGGTEAFF
>TRBJ2-5|TRBD1|TRBV27|many
TGTGCCAGCAGTCCGTTGGACAGGGGTGAGGAGACCCAGTACTTC
CASSPLDRGEETQYF
>TRBJ2-7|TRBD2|TRBV5-4|many
TGTGCCAGCAGCAGAGTAGCGGGAGAATGGGAGCAGTACTTC
CASSRVAGEWEQYF
>TRBJ2-7|-|TRBV2|many
TGTGCCAGCAGCGCTGGACAGCCCGGCGACGAGCAGTACTTC
CASSAGQPGDEQYF
>TRBJ2-3|-|TRBV3-1|-
TGTGCCAGCAGCCAGAGCGAGGCAGATACGCAGTATTTT
CASSQSEADTQYF
>TRBJ2-3|-|TRBV6-1|-
TGTGCCAGCATAAAGGGCCGCACAGATACGCAGTATTTT
CASIKGRTDTQYF
>TRBJ1-5|TRBD1|TRBV20-1|-
TGCAGTGCTAGGGCGGGACAGGGAAGCAATCAGCCCCAGCATTTT
CSARAGQGSNQPQHF
>TRBJ2-7|-|TRBV19|few
TGTGCCAGTAGTATAAGAAGGGACTCCTACGAGCAGTACTTC
CASSIRRDSYEQYF
>TRBJ1-5|-|TRBV3-1|-
TGTGCCAGCAGCCAAACAGGCTTGGGGCCCCAGCATTTT
CASSQTGLGPQHF
>TRBJ1-2|-|TRBV4-1|-
TGCGCCAGCAGCCAAGATCCAGGTCAGGGGCACTATGGCTACACCTTC
CASSQDPGQGHYGYTF
>TRBJ1-5|-|TRBV2|many
TGTGCCAGCACCATTCTTTTCAATCAGCCCCAGCATTTT
CASTILFNQPQHF
>TRBJ2-1|TRBD2|TRBV20-1|few
TGCAGTGCTAGATCGGGACTAGCGACCTACAATGAGCAGTTCTTC
CSARSGLATYNEQFF
>TRBJ1-2|-|TRBV9|few
TGTGCCAGCAGCGTCACTTCACAGGCTAACTATGGCTACACCTTC
CASSVTSQANYGYTF
>TRBJ1-3|-|TRBV7-9|-
TGTGCCAGCAGCTTCTTATTCGGGGGCTCTGGAAACACCATATATTTT
CASSFLFGGSGNTIYF
>TRBJ2-3|-|TRBV6-5|few
TGTGCCAGCAGTTACTCGAGCAGGATCCGCACAGATACGCAGTATTTT
CASSYSSRIRTDTQYF
>TRBJ2-7|-|TRBV5-1|many
TGTGCCAGCAGTCCCGGGGCCTCCTACGAGCAGTACTTC
CASSPGASYEQYF
>TRBJ2-7|TRBD2|TRBV19|-
TGTGCCAGTAGGGCACTAGTCACTAGCGTTACCTACGAGCAGTACTTC
CASRALVTSVTYEQYF
>TRBJ2-7|TRBD2|TRBV11-2|many
TGTGCCAGCAGCCATTCTAGCGGGAGGCCCTACGAGCAGTACTTC
CASSHSSGRPYEQYF
>TRBJ1-1|-|TRBV29-1|few
TGCAGCGTTGAAAACGGGAACACTGAAGCTTTCTTT
CSVENGNTEAFF